A single sample is the source of the 32 T cell receptor beta chains below, sequenced in a study of T cell responses to AZD1222 COVID-19 vaccine. Using immunoSEQ multiplex PCR, the repertoire was profiled, and TCRdb retains in-frame clones only, with some absent. The sample lists 100,000 to 150,000 clones; roughly 91% were seen once. The material was peripheral blood, obtained 28 days after the second AZD1222 dose. These TCRs come from an adult who received the AZD1222 COVID-19 vaccine.

The chain is built from TRBV6-1 and TRBJ1-6; possibly TRBD1 for D (5 bases). V lost 0 bases and J 0 bases, leaving 9 bases between the germline ends. This CDR3 has 17 residues. Germline V CDR1 and CDR2: MNHNS, SASEGT. In nucleotides, the CDR3 is TGTGCCAGCAGTGAAGCGTGGGGGGGCTCCTATAATTCACCCCTCCACTTT. Residues: CASSEAWGGSYNSPLHF.

The chain employs TRBV7-2 and TRBJ2-7; weak D call: TRBD1 (5 bases). The V gene's germline CDR1 is SGHTA and CDR2 FQGNSA. This CDR3 contains 16 residues. V gave up 0 bases and J gave up 4 bases, with 16 bases separating them. The CDR3 DNA is TGTGCCAGCAGCTTAGCAATCGGGCAGGGTGGGTACGAGCAGTACTTC. Translating gives CASSLAIGQGGYEQYF.

This clone has just one count. The genes are TRBV19 and TRBJ1-5; D may be TRBD1 (5 bases). Germline V gene lookup returns CDR1 LNHDA and CDR2 SQIVND (reference sequence). The CDR3 runs 14 residues. The ends were cut back, 5 bases at V and 3 bases at J, with 11 bases in the middle. Here the CDR3 reads CASSRGISNQPQHF. The CDR3 bases are TGTGCCAGTAGTCGGGGGATCTCCAATCAGCCCCAGCATTTT.

This chain connects TRBV27 to TRBJ1-1, with D unclear. The length of the CDR3 is 19 residues. Germline CDR1 and CDR2: MNHEY and SMNVEV (reference sequence). V was pared by 1 base and J by 5 bases, with 26 bases between. The CDR3 bases are TGTGCCAGCAGTTTATTCATAGGAGGATCATTACAGAAATCGACTGAAGCTTTCTTT. Its protein is CASSLFIGGSLQKSTEAFF.

The genes are TRBV19 and TRBJ2-1; 7 bases map to TRBD2. Looked up from germline, CDR1 is LNHDA and CDR2 is SQIVND (reference sequence). This CDR3 region has 16 residues. After removal of 3 bases from V and 7 bases from J, the junction contained 12 bases not matched to a gene. For the CDR3, the DNA is TGTGCCAGTAGTATGATAAGGGCGGGAGCAAGGAATGAGCAGTTCTTC. Protein: CASSMIRAGARNEQFF.

The chain joins TRBV5-1 to TRBJ1-1, with a weak D call TRBD1 (6 bases). Germline V gives CDR1 SGHRS, CDR2 YFSETQ. V was pared by 4 bases and J by 3 bases, with 19 bases between. CDR3 length: 16 residues. This CDR3 reads CASSPLGQRTYTEAFF. As DNA, the CDR3 is TGCGCCAGCAGCCCTTTAGGACAGCGAACCTACACTGAAGCTTTCTTT.

The chain recombines TRBV7-3 with TRBJ2-1; 8 nucleotides agree with TRBD2. V shed 5 bases and J 4 bases; nucleotides not matched to a gene: 10. The CDR3 loop spans 16 amino acids. Germline V gene lookup returns CDR1 SGHTA and CDR2 FQGTGA. CDR3 in DNA: TGTGCCAGCAGCAACAGCGCTAGCGGGTCGTACAATGAGCAGTTCTTC. Translated: CASSNSASGSYNEQFF.

This clone was detected once. This chain connects TRBV3-1 (or the pseudogene TRBV3-2) to TRBJ2-5; TRBD1 or TRBD2 may be the D gene (5 bases each). The CDR3 consists of 15 residues. The V end lost 2 bases, the J end lost 2 bases, and 12 bases lay between the germline ends. From germline, CDR1 is LGHDT and CDR2 YNNKEL (reference sequence). The CDR3 region has the DNA TGTGCCAGCAGCCAAATCGGGACGAATCAAGAGACCCAGTACTTC. Encoded protein: CASSQIGTNQETQYF.

This clone was seen only once. The V and J genes are TRBV12-3 or TRBV12-4 and TRBJ1-1; the D is unclear. The CDR3 has 11 residues. Trimming pared 7 bases from V and 10 bases from J, leaving 13 bases between. CDR3 DNA: TGTGCCAGCACCAAAGGTTCTGCAGCTTTCTTT. Its translation: CASTKGSAAFF.

This chain uses TRBV5-4 with TRBJ1-5; tentatively, D is TRBD1 (5 bases). There are 15 residues in the CDR3. V was cut by 0 bases and J by 3 bases, with 10 bases left in between. Germline V gene lookup returns CDR1 SGHNT and CDR2 YYREEE (reference sequence). CDR3 loop: CASSLGPGPNQPQHF. In nucleotides, the CDR3 is TGTGCCAGCAGCTTGGGGCCAGGGCCCAATCAGCCCCAGCATTTT.

The chain recombines TRBV3-1 (or the pseudogene TRBV3-2) with TRBJ1-5, with 7 bases identical to TRBD1. V shed 3 bases, J shed 6 bases, and the junction held 20 bases outside the gene matches. CDR1 LGHDT and CDR2 YNNKEL come from the germline V gene (reference sequence). The CDR3 totals 19 residues. CDR3 amino acids: CASSHVRRDRQGGSQPQHF. For the CDR3, the DNA is TGTGCCAGCAGCCATGTTAGAAGAGATAGACAGGGAGGGAGTCAGCCCCAGCATTTT.

The chain joins TRBV2 to TRBJ2-2; 7 bases fit TRBD1. V lost 5 bases and J lost 10; bases outside the gene matches: 13. The CDR3 runs to 15 residues. Germline lookup yields CDR1 SNHLY and CDR2 FYNNEI. DNA for the CDR3: TGTGCCAGCAGTCCACGACAGGGTGGAGCGGTGGAGCTGTTTTTT. It is translated as CASSPRQGGAVELFF.

This clone was counted a few times. The chain is built from TRBV20-1 and TRBJ1-1; D is perhaps TRBD1 (6 bases). Germline loops: CDR1 DFQATT, CDR2 SNEGSKA (reference sequence). V was trimmed by 3 bases and J by 7 bases, leaving 12 bases between them. The CDR3 covers 12 residues. This chain's CDR3 is CSASSRGGEAFF. Written as DNA, the CDR3 is TGCAGTGCTAGTTCCAGGGGAGGTGAAGCTTTCTTT.

The chain uses TRBV11-3 and TRBJ2-1; 10 positions agree with TRBD1. The CDR3 spans 15 residues. The V and J ends lost 5 bases and 9 bases, in that order; junction bases with no gene match: 10. CDR1 is SGHNT and CDR2 is YENEEA in the germline V gene. DNA of the CDR3: TGTGCCAGCAGCAAGGACAGGGGGGTCTCGGGTGAGCAGTTCTTC. It yields the protein CASSKDRGVSGEQFF.

This chain uses TRBV5-1 with TRBJ2-1; D call uncertain. This CDR3 has 13 amino acids. Trimming removed 3 bases from V and 7 bases from J, with 11 bases in between. Per the germline V gene, CDR1 is SGHRS and CDR2 is YFSETQ. CDR3 sequence reads: CASSSAPRNEQFF. The CDR3 nucleotides read TGCGCCAGCAGCTCGGCCCCAAGGAATGAGCAGTTCTTC.

The rearrangement links TRBV5-1 to TRBJ1-2; 12 bases are shared with TRBD1. J was trimmed by 0 bases and V by 4 bases; bases with no gene match: 10. CDR1 and CDR2 (germline): SGHRS, YFSETQ. The CDR3 is 18 amino acids. CDR3 amino acids: CASSRSPGTGGSNYGYTF. DNA of the CDR3: TGCGCCAGCAGCCGCAGTCCCGGGACAGGGGGCTCTAACTATGGCTACACCTTC.

This sequence joins TRBV6-2 or TRBV6-3 and TRBJ2-7, with D unresolved. The CDR3 length is 13 residues. V lost 5 bases and J lost 1, with 9 bases in between. Germline CDR1 MNHEY, CDR2 SVGEGT. The CDR3, as DNA: TGTGCCAGCAGTCCCTCTCCTTCCTACGAGCAGTACTTC. Amino acids: CASSPSPSYEQYF.

The gene calls are TRBV3-1 (or the pseudogene TRBV3-2) and TRBJ2-3; TRBD1 matches at 7 bases. Germline V lookup: CDR1 LGHDT, CDR2 YNNKEL (reference sequence). The junction had 15 bases not matched to a gene; V was cut back by 6 bases and J by 3 bases. This CDR3 contains 17 residues. In nucleotides, the CDR3 is TGTGCCAGCAGACCCCTTAACCGAGGGGGCCGAACAGATACGCAGTATTTT. Its translation: CASRPLNRGGRTDTQYF.

Only a few counts were recorded for this clone. The chain uses TRBV6-5 and TRBJ1-2, with 10 bases identical to TRBD1. The V gene's germline CDR1 is MNHEY and CDR2 SVGAGI. CDR3 size: 13 residues. The J segment lost 10 bases and the V segment lost 0 bases, leaving 2 bases of the junction unmatched. The CDR3 DNA follows: TGTGCCAGCAGTTACTCGGGGACAGGGGCCTACACCTTC. Translated: CASSYSGTGAYTF.

The rearrangement uses TRBV5-8 and TRBJ1-5, with TRBD1 matching 9 bases. Trimming removed 3 bases from V and 5 bases from J; junction bases left unmatched: 3. This CDR3 region has 14 residues. Germline V gene sequence: CDR1 SGHTS, CDR2 YDEGEE. The CDR3 coding sequence is TGTGCCAGCAGCTCGGACAGGGGCTATCAGCCCCAGCATTTT. The encoded protein is CASSSDRGYQPQHF. Full variable domain (rest looked up from reference TRBV5-8 and TRBJ1-5): EAGVTQSPTHLIKTRGQQATLRCSPISGHTSVYWYQQALGLGLQFLLWYDEGEERNRGNFPPRFSGRQFPNYSSELNVNALELEDSALYLCASSSDRGYQPQHFGDGTRLSIL.

In the case of this clone: The same CDR3 is also encoded by other DNA sequences in this sample. V is TRBV2 and J is TRBJ1-5; 9 bases align to TRBD1. Trimming cost V 6 bases and J 4 bases; bases outside gene matches: 7. Germline V gene data show CDR1 as SNHLY and CDR2 as FYNNEI. CDR3 length: 15 residues. The DNA for the CDR3 is TGTGCCAGCAGGGGGACAGGGAGTGGGAATCAGCCCCAGCATTTT. It is translated as CASRGTGSGNQPQHF. Combining the CDR3 with reference TRBV2 and TRBJ1-5 gives the whole variable domain EPEVTQTPSHQVTQMGQEVILRCVPISNHLYFYWYRQILGQKVEFLVSFYNNEISEKSEIFDDQFSVERPDGSNFTLKIRSTKLEDSAMYFCASRGTGSGNQPQHFGDGTRLSIL.

This chain links TRBV6-2 or TRBV6-3 with TRBJ1-1; a weak D match, TRBD1 (6 bases). Looked up from germline, CDR1 is MNHEY and CDR2 is SVGEGT. V lost 2 bases to trimming and J lost 3 bases, with 13 bases between them. The CDR3 has 15 amino acids. As DNA, the CDR3 is TGTGCCAGCAGTTACGTGGGGGGCTATGACACTGAAGCTTTCTTT. The encoded protein is CASSYVGGYDTEAFF.

V usage is TRBV5-1 and J usage is TRBJ1-1; 10 bases line up with TRBD1. Germline V gene data show CDR1 as SGHRS and CDR2 as YFSETQ. Trimming took 0 bases from V and 10 from J; bases not matched to a gene: 12. The CDR3 loop spans 16 amino acids. The CDR3 nucleotides read TGCGCCAGCAGCTTGGCCGGGACAGGGGCGCCTCGGGTAGCTTTCTTT. As protein: CASSLAGTGAPRVAFF. The complete variable domain, with remaining parts taken from reference TRBV5-1 and TRBJ1-1, reads KAGVTQTPRYLIKTRGQQVTLSCSPISGHRSVSWYQQTPGQGLQFLFEYFSETQRNKGNFPGRFSGRQFSNSRSEMNVSTLELGDSALYLCASSLAGTGAPRVAFFGQGTRLTVV.

This clone was recorded once. This sequence joins TRBV2 and TRBJ1-1, with TRBD1 as a possible D gene (6 bases). The CDR3 totals 14 residues. V gave up 8 bases and J gave up 4 bases, with 17 bases separating them. Per the germline V gene, CDR1 is SNHLY and CDR2 is FYNNEI. The CDR3: CASLEQGPSTEAFF. Written as DNA, the CDR3 is TGTGCCAGCCTAGAACAGGGCCCTAGCACTGAAGCTTTCTTT.

This sequence joins TRBV2 and TRBJ2-7; unclear D gene. Germline assignment: CDR1 SNHLY and CDR2 FYNNEI. V was pared by 5 bases and J by 1 base, with 6 bases between. CDR3 length: 12 amino acids. CDR3 protein: CASSYGSYEQYF. The DNA for the CDR3 is TGTGCCAGCAGTTATGGGTCCTACGAGCAGTACTTC.

This chain connects TRBV5-1 to TRBJ1-1; 7 positions match TRBD1. The CDR3 has 13 residues. Germline V gene lookup returns CDR1 SGHRS and CDR2 YFSETQ. J gave up 2 bases and V 7 bases, and 5 bases lay outside the gene matches. The CDR3 DNA reads TGCGCCAGCCGACAGGGCTCTAACACTGAAGCTTTCTTT. This gives the protein CASRQGSNTEAFF.

The chain carries TRBV3-1 (or the pseudogene TRBV3-2) and TRBJ2-3, with D uncertain. V was pared by 4 bases and J by 0 bases, with 8 bases between. Germline CDR1 is LGHDT and CDR2 is YNNKEL (reference sequence). The CDR3 runs 14 residues. CDR3 sequence: CASSRVLSTDTQYF. The CDR3 DNA is TGTGCCAGCAGCCGGGTTCTTAGCACAGATACGCAGTATTTT.

The chain links TRBV5-8 to TRBJ1-2, with TRBD1 matching 8 bases. CDR1 and CDR2 (germline): SGHTS, YDEGEE. This CDR3 has 14 amino acids. The J segment lost 2 bases and the V segment lost 1 base, leaving 1 base of the junction unmatched. CDR3: CASSLRDRNYGYTF. CDR3 coding DNA: TGTGCCAGCAGCTTGAGGGACAGGAACTATGGCTACACCTTC.

This clone was observed once. CDR3 residues: CASSQVGQGAGEQYF. DNA of the CDR3: TGCGCCAGCAGCCAAGTAGGACAGGGGGCGGGTGAGCAGTACTTC. The chain carries TRBV4-1 and TRBJ2-7; 11 bases fit TRBD1. The junction had 6 bases not matched to a gene; V was cut back by 1 base and J by 7 bases. The CDR3 covers 15 residues. Per germline, CDR1 MGHRA and CDR2 YSYEKL.

This clone was counted between two and nine times. Here the CDR3 reads CATSSSIGRNYEQYF. For the CDR3, the DNA is TGTGCCACCAGCTCCAGTATTGGACGGAACTACGAGCAGTACTTC. V usage is TRBV15 and J usage is TRBJ2-7; no clear D gene. V lost 5 bases to trimming and J lost 3 bases, with 17 bases between them. Germline values: CDR1 LNHNV, CDR2 YYDKDF (reference sequence). The CDR3 runs to 15 residues. The full variable domain, with the rest looked up from reference TRBV15 and TRBJ2-7, is DAMVIQNPRYQVTQFGKPVTLSCSQTLNHNVMYWYQQKSSQAPKLLFHYYDKDFNNEADTPDNFQSRRPNTSFCFLDIRSPGLGDTAMYLCATSSSIGRNYEQYFGPGTRLTVT.

This clone was seen a single time. The chain couples TRBV4-1 to TRBJ1-1; 8 bases match TRBD1. Germline CDR1 MGHRA, CDR2 YSYEKL. The CDR3 has 20 residues. Trimming took 0 bases from V and 3 from J; bases not matched to a gene: 18. CDR3 region: CASSQDRPGTGNPRDTEAFF. The CDR3 bases are TGCGCCAGCAGCCAAGATCGGCCCGGGACAGGTAATCCGCGAGACACTGAAGCTTTCTTT.

This chain joins TRBV7-2 and TRBJ2-1; D remains ambiguous. V shed 1 base and J shed 6 bases, with 7 bases lying between them. The length of the CDR3 is 13 residues. Germline V gene data show CDR1 as SGHTA and CDR2 as FQGNSA. The CDR3: CASSLGHANEQFF. In nucleotides, the CDR3 is TGTGCCAGCAGCTTAGGGCATGCCAATGAGCAGTTCTTC.